The 10 T cell receptor beta chains reported below all come from one sample, sequenced in a study of blood T cell repertoires in COVID-19. Repertoires were generated with immunoSEQ multiplex PCR, while TCRdb's copy carries only in-frame clones and drops some. The data show about 220,000 clones, 80% to 85% seen once. Sequencing was performed on peripheral blood. The receptors were sampled from an older woman with COVID-19, enrolled during active disease.

V and J are TRBV11-2 and TRBJ1-2, with D unclear. The germline CDR1 and CDR2 sequences are SGHAT and FQNNGV. The CDR3 has 16 residues. The V end was cut by 0 bases, the J end by 4 bases, with 15 bases between. The CDR3 loop reads CASSLESDLRGYGYTF. CDR3 DNA: TGTGCCAGCAGCTTAGAGTCGGATTTACGAGGCTATGGCTACACCTTC.

The chain uses TRBV30 and TRBJ2-1; D is possibly TRBD2 (6 bases). The germline CDR1 and CDR2 sequences are GTSNPN and SVGIG (reference sequence). The CDR3 has 14 residues. Trimming removed 0 bases at V and 7 bases at J, with 13 bases between. This CDR3 reads CAWSVQRVGNEQFF. The CDR3 nucleotides are TGTGCCTGGAGTGTACAGCGGGTGGGAAATGAGCAGTTCTTC.

The chain couples TRBV24-1 to TRBJ2-7; 9 positions match TRBD1. The V gene end was trimmed by 3 bases and the J gene end by 3 bases; junction bases not matched to a gene: 11. The CDR3 is made up of 17 amino acids. Germline CDR1 reads KGHDR; CDR2 reads SFDVKD. The CDR3 DNA follows: TGTGCCACCAGTGATGGAAAACGCGGGACAGGGTACTACGAGCAGTACTTC. Its translation is CATSDGKRGTGYYEQYF.

The rearrangement links TRBV21-1 to TRBJ1-4; the table's D gene call, TRBD1, was not cross checked with the DNA. TRBV21-1 is annotated as a pseudogene. The CDR3 has 17 amino acids. The CDR3 here is CASSPRWDRGLEEKLFF. The CDR3 nucleotides read TGTGCCAGCAGCCCACGATGGGACAGGGGGCTCGAGGAAAAACTGTTTTTT.

V gene TRBV29-1 combines with J gene TRBJ2-2, with 11 bases identical to TRBD2. Looked up from germline, CDR1 is SQVTM and CDR2 is ANQGSEA. The CDR3 is 15 amino acids. Trimming at V came to 6 bases and at J to 2 bases, leaving 5 bases not matched to a gene. The CDR3 coding sequence is TGCAGCGTAGGGACTAGCGGCCTAAACACCGGGGAGCTGTTTTTT. This codes for CSVGTSGLNTGELFF.

The J gene is TRBJ1-4, the V gene TRBV5-1, with TRBD1 matching over 9 bases. The germline gives CDR1 SGHRS, CDR2 YFSETQ. The CDR3 has 15 amino acids. After removal of 6 bases from V and 7 bases from J, the junction contained 10 bases not matched to a gene. CDR3 in amino acids: CASTYTGGEGEKLFF. The CDR3, as DNA: TGCGCCAGCACTTACACAGGGGGCGAAGGTGAAAAACTGTTTTTT. The whole variable domain, remainder taken from reference TRBV5-1 and TRBJ1-4, is KAGVTQTPRYLIKTRGQQVTLSCSPISGHRSVSWYQQTPGQGLQFLFEYFSETQRNKGNFPGRFSGRQFSNSRSEMNVSTLELGDSALYLCASTYTGGEGEKLFFGSGTQLSVL.

The chain combines TRBV7-9 with TRBJ1-1; TRBD1 aligns across 7 bases. Germline V gene data show CDR1 as SEHNR and CDR2 as FQNEAQ (reference sequence). V trimming: 3 bases; J trimming: 2 bases; junction bases outside the gene matches: 6. The CDR3 runs 15 residues. The CDR3 sequence is CASSFLAGGNTEAFF. CDR3 nucleotides: TGTGCCAGCAGCTTTCTTGCAGGGGGAAACACTGAAGCTTTCTTT.

CDR3 residues: CASSETGLHTGELFF. CDR3 in DNA: TGTGCCAGCAGTGAAACAGGGCTGCACACCGGGGAGCTGTTTTTT. J is TRBJ2-2 and V is TRBV6-1, with TRBD1 as a possible D gene (6 bases). CDR3 length: 15 residues. Trimming left V 2 bases short and J 3 bases short, with 10 bases between. Germline CDR1 is MNHNS and CDR2 is SASEGT.

V gene TRBV7-9 combines with J gene TRBJ2-3, with TRBD2 matching 8 bases. Unmatched junction bases numbered 9, after V lost 5 bases and J lost 2 bases. The CDR3 length is 16 residues. CDR1 is SEHNR, CDR2 FQNEAQ, per germline (reference sequence). CDR3 DNA: TGTGCCAGCAGCCAAAGAGCGGGACTAGTCACAGATACGCAGTATTTT. Translating it yields CASSQRAGLVTDTQYF.

This chain links TRBV28 with TRBJ2-7, with a possible D match to TRBD1 (6 bases). Germline CDR1 MDHEN, CDR2 SYDVKM. This CDR3 is 14 amino acids long. The germline V and J ends were trimmed by 6 bases and 3 bases, with 15 bases remaining between them. CDR3 bases: TGTGCCAGCAGCCCCCAGGGGCGAGACTACGAGCAGTACTTC. Encoded protein: CASSPQGRDYEQYF.